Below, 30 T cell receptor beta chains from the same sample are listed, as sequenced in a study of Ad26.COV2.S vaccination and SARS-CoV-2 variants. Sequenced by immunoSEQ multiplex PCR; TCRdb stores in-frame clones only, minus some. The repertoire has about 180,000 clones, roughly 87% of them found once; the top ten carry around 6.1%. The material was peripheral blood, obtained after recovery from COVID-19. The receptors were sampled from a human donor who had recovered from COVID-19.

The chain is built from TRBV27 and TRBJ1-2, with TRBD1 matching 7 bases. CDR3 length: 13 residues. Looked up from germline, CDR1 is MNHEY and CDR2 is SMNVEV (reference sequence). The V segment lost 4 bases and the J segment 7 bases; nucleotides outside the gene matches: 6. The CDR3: CASSSSGTVGYTF. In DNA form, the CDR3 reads TGTGCCAGCAGTTCCTCCGGGACAGTTGGCTACACCTTC.

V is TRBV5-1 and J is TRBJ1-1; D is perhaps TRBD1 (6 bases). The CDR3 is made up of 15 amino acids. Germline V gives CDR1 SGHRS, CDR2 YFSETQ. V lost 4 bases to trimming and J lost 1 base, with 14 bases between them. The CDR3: CASSPSRDKNTEAFF. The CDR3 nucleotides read TGCGCCAGCAGCCCGTCCCGGGACAAGAACACTGAAGCTTTCTTT.

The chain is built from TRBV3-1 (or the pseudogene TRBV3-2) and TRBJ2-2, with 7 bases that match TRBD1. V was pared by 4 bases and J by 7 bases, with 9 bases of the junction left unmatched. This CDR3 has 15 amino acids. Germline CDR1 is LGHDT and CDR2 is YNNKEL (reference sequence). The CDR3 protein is CASSLGRQGIGELFF. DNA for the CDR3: TGTGCCAGCAGCCTCGGCCGACAGGGTATCGGGGAGCTGTTTTTT.

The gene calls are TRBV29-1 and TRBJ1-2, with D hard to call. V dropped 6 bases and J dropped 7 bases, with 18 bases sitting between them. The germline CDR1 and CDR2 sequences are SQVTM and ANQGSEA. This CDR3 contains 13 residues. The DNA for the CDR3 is TGCAGCGTGCAGTCGGGCCCTGTGGGTGGCTACACCTTC. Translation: CSVQSGPVGGYTF.

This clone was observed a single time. The CDR3 region has the DNA TGTGCCAGCAGGAGGACAGGGGGCGGGAGTTCTGGAAACACCATATATTTT. Translated: CASRRTGGGSSGNTIYF. The chain combines TRBV11-2 with TRBJ1-3, with 11 bases fitting TRBD1. The V segment lost 6 bases and the J segment 1 base; nucleotides outside the gene matches: 8. CDR1 is SGHAT, CDR2 FQNNGV, per germline. CDR3 length equals 17 residues.

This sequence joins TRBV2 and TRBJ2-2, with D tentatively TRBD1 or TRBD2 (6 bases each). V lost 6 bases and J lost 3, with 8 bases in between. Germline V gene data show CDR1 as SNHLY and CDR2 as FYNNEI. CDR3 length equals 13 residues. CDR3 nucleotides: TGTGCCAGCAGGAGGGGGGACACCGGGGAGCTGTTTTTT. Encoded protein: CASRRGDTGELFF.

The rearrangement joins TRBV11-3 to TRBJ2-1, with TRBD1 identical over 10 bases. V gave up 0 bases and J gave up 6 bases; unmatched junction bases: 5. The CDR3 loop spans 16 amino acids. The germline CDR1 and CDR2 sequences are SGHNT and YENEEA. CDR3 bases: TGTGCCAGCAGCTTAGATGGGGACAGGGGATCCAATGAGCAGTTCTTC. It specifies CASSLDGDRGSNEQFF.

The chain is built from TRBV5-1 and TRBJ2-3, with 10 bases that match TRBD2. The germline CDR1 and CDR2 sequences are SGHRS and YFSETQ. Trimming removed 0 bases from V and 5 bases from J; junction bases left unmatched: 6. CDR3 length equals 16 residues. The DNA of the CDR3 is TGCGCCAGCAGCTTGGATCGGGTAGCGGGGGGAGATACGCAGTATTTT. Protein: CASSLDRVAGGDTQYF. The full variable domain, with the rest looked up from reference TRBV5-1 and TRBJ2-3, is KAGVTQTPRYLIKTRGQQVTLSCSPISGHRSVSWYQQTPGQGLQFLFEYFSETQRNKGNFPGRFSGRQFSNSRSEMNVSTLELGDSALYLCASSLDRVAGGDTQYFGPGTRLTVL.

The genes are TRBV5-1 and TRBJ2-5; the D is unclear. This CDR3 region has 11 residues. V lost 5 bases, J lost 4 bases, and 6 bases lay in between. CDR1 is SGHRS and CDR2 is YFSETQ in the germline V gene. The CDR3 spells CASSYSETQYF. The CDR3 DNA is TGCGCCAGCAGTTACTCAGAGACCCAGTACTTC. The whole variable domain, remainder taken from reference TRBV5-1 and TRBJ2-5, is KAGVTQTPRYLIKTRGQQVTLSCSPISGHRSVSWYQQTPGQGLQFLFEYFSETQRNKGNFPGRFSGRQFSNSRSEMNVSTLELGDSALYLCASSYSETQYFGPGTRLLVL.

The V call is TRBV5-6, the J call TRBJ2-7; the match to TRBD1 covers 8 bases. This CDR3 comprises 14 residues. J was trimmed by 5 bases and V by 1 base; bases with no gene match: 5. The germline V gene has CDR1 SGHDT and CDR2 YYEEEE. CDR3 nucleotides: TGTGCCAGCAGCTTGTATACGGACAGGGACGAGCAGTACTTC. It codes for CASSLYTDRDEQYF. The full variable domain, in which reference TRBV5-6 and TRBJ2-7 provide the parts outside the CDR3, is DAGVTQSPTHLIKTRGQQVTLRCSPKSGHDTVSWYQQALGQGPQFIFQYYEEEERQRGNFPDRFSGHQFPNYSSELNVNALLLGDSALYLCASSLYTDRDEQYFGPGTRLTVT.

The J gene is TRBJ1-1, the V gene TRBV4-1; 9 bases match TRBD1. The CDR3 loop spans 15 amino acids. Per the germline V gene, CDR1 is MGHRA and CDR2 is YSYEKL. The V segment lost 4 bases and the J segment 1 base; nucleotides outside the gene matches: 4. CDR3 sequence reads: CASSLRGQGNTEAFF. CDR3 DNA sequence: TGCGCCAGCAGCCTCCGGGGACAGGGGAACACTGAAGCTTTCTTT.

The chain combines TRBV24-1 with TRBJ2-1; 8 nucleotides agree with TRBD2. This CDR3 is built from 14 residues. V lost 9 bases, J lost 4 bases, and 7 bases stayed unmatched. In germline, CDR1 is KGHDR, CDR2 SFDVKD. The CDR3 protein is CATPAGGGYNEQFF. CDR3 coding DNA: TGTGCCACCCCAGCGGGCGGGGGGTACAATGAGCAGTTCTTC.

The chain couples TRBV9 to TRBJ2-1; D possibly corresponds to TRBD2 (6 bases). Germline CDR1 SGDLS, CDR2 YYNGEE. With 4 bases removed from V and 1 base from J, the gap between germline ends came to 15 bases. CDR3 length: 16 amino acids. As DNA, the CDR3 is TGTGCCAGCAGCCCCAAGATAGCGGATTCCTACAATGAGCAGTTCTTC. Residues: CASSPKIADSYNEQFF.

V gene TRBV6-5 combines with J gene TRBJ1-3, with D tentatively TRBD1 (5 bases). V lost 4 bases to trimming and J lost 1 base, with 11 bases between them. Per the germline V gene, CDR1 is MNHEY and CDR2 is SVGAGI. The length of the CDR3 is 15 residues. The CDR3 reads CASSSLGGSGNTIYF. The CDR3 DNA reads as TGTGCCAGCAGTTCCCTCGGGGGGTCTGGAAACACCATATATTTT.

The CDR3 region is CASSDLGQVNEKLFF. In DNA, the CDR3 is TGTGCCAGCAGTGACCTAGGACAGGTTAATGAAAAACTGTTTTTT. This chain connects TRBV6-1 to TRBJ1-4; 7 nucleotides line up with TRBD1. The germline V gene has CDR1 MNHNS and CDR2 SASEGT. The junction had 5 bases not matched to a gene; V was cut back by 3 bases and J by 4 bases. This CDR3 comprises 15 residues.

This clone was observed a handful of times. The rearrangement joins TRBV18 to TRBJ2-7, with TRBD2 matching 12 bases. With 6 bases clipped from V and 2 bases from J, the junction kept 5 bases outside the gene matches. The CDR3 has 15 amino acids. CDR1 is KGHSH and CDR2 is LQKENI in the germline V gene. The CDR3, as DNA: TGTGCCAGCTCCCCCGGGACTAGCGGGCCCTACGAGCAGTACTTC. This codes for CASSPGTSGPYEQYF. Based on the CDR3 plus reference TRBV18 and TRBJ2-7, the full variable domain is NAGVMQNPRHLVRRRGQEARLRCSPMKGHSHVYWYRQLPEEGLKFMVYLQKENIIDESGMPKERFSAEFPKEGPSILRIQQVVRGDSAAYFCASSPGTSGPYEQYFGPGTRLTVT.

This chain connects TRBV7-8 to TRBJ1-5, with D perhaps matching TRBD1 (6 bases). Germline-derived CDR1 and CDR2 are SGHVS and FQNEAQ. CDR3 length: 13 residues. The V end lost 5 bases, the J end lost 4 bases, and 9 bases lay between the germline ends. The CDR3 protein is CASSQTGNQPQHF. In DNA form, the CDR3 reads TGTGCCAGCAGCCAAACAGGGAATCAGCCCCAGCATTTT.

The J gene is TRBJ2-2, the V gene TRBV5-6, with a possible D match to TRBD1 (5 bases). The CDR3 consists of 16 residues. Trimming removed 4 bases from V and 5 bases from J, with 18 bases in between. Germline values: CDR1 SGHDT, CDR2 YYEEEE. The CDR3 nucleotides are TGTGCCAGCAGCCCGGAGCAGGGTTCATGGACCGGGGAGCTGTTTTTT. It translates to CASSPEQGSWTGELFF.

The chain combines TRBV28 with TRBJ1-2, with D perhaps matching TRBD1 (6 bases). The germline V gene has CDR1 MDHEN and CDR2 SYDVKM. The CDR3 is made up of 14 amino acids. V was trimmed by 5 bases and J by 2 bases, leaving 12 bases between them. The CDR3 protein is CASSGHTGNYGYTF. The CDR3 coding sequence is TGTGCCAGCAGTGGTCATACAGGGAACTATGGCTACACCTTC.

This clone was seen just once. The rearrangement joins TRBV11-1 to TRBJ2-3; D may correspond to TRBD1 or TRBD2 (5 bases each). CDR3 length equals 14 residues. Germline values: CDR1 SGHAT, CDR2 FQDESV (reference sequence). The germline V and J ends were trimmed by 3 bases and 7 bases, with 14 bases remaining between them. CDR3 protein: CASSLDSGTYTQYF. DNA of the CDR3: TGTGCCAGCAGCTTGGACTCAGGGACCTATACGCAGTATTTT.

The CDR3 nucleotides read TGTGCCAGCAGCGCGGGACCCATCCCAAACACCATATATTTT. It translates to CASSAGPIPNTIYF. The V call is TRBV9, the J call TRBJ1-3, with D possibly matching TRBD1 (5 bases). With 3 bases removed from V and 6 bases from J, the gap between germline ends came to 13 bases. Germline CDR1 and CDR2: SGDLS and YYNGEE. The length of the CDR3 is 14 residues. Using reference TRBV9 and TRBJ1-3 for the parts outside the CDR3, the full variable domain is DSGVTQTPKHLITATGQRVTLRCSPRSGDLSVYWYQQSLDQGLQFLIQYYNGEERAKGNILERFSAQQFPDLHSELNLSSLELGDSALYFCASSAGPIPNTIYFGEGSWLTVV.

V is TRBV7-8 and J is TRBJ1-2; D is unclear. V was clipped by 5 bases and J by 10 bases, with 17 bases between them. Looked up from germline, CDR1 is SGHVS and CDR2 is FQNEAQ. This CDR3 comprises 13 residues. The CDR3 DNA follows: TGTGCCAGCAGCGTACGGGTAGCCTATAACTACACCTTC. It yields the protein CASSVRVAYNYTF.

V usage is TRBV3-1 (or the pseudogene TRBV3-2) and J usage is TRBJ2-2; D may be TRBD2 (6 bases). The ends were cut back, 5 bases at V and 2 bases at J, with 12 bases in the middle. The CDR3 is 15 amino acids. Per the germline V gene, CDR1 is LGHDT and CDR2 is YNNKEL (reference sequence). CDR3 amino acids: CASSLAAVNTGELFF. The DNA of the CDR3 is TGTGCCAGCAGCTTAGCGGCCGTCAACACCGGGGAGCTGTTTTTT.

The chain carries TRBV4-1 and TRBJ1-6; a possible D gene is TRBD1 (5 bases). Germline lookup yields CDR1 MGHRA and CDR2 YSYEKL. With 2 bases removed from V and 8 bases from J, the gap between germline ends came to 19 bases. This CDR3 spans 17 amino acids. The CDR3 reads CASSQISRVGGHSPLHF. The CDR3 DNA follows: TGCGCCAGCAGCCAAATATCCAGGGTCGGGGGACATTCACCCCTCCACTTT.

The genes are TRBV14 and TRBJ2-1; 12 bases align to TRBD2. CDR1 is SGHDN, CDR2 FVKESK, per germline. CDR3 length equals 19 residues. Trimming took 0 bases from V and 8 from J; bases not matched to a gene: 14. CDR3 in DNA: TGTGCCAGCAGCCAAGATTGGGGGCTAGCGGGAGGGCCTTACGATGAGCAGTTCTTC. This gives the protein CASSQDWGLAGGPYDEQFF. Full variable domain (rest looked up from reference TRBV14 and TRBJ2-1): EAGVTQFPSHSVIEKGQTVTLRCDPISGHDNLYWYRRVMGKEIKFLLHFVKESKQDESGMPNNRFLAERTGGTYSTLKVQPAELEDSGVYFCASSQDWGLAGGPYDEQFFGPGTRLTVL.

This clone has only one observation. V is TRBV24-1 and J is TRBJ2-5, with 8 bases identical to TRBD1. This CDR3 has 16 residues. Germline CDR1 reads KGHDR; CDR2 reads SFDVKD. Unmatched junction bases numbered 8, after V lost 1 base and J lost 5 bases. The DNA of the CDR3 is TGTGCCACCAGTGATTTTGAGCAGGGGGCTAGCGAGACCCAGTACTTC. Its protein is CATSDFEQGASETQYF.

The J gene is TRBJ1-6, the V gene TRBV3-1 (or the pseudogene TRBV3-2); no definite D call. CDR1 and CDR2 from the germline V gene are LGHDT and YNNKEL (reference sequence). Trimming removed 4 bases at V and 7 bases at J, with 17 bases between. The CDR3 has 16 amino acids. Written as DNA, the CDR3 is TGTGCCAGCAGCCCTCGGGCCCTGCCGTTGAATTCACCCCTCCACTTT. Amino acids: CASSPRALPLNSPLHF.

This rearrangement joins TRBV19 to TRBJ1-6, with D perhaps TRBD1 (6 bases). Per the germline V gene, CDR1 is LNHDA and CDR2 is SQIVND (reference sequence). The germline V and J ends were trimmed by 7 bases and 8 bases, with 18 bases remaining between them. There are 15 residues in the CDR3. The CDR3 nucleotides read TGTGCCAGTAAGGTGGGGGGGGCGGTGGATTCACCCCTCCACTTT. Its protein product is CASKVGGAVDSPLHF.

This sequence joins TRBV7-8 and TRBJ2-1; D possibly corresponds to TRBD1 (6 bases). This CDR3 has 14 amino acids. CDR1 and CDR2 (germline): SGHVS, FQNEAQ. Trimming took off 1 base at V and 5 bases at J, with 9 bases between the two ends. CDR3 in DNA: TGTGCCAGCAGCTTAGTTGGACAGAACAATGAGCAGTTCTTC. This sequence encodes CASSLVGQNNEQFF.

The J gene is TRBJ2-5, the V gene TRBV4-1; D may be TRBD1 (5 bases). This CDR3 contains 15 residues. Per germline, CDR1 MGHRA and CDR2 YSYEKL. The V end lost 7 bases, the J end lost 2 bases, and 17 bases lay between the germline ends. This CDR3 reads CASTLGVGTQETQYF. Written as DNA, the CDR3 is TGCGCCAGCACCTTAGGGGTGGGTACACAAGAGACCCAGTACTTC.